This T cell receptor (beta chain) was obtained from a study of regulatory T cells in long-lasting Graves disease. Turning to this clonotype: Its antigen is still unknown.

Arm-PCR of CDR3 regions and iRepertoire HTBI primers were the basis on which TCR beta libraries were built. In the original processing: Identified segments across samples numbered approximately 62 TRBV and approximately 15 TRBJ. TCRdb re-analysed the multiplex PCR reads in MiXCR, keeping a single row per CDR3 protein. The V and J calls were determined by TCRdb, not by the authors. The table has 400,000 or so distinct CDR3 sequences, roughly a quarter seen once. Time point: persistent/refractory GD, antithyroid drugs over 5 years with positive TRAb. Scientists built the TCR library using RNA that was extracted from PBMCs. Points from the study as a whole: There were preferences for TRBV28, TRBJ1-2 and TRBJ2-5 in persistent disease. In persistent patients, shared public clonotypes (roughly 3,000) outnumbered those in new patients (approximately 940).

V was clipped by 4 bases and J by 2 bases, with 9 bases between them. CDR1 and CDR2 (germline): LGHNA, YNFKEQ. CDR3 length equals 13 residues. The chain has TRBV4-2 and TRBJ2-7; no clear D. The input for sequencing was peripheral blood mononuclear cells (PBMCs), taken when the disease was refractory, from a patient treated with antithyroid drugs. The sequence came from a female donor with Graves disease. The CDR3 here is CASSRGKAYEQYF. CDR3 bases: TGTGCCAGCAGCCGCGGAAAGGCCTACGAGCAGTACTTC.